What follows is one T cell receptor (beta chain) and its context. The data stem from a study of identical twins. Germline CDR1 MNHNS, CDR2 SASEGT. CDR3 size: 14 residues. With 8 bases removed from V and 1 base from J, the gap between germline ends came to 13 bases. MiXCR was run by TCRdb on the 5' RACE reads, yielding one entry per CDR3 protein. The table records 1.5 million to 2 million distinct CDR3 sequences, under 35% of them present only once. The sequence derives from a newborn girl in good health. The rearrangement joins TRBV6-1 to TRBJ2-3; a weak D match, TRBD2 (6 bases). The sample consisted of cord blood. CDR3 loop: CASGSGGGTDTQYF. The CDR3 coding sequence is TGTGCCAGCGGCTCCGGGGGTGGCACAGATACGCAGTATTTT.